These T cell receptor beta chains were read from a single sample in a study of blood T cell repertoires in COVID-19. Profiled with immunoSEQ multiplex PCR; TCRdb holds only in-frame clones, not every one. The sample consists of around 130,000 clones, about 85% of them appearing once. Sequences were obtained from peripheral blood. The receptor set was obtained from a human donor with COVID-19, enrolled during active disease. The donor label of this sample is uncertain. The CDR3 runs from the conserved cysteine through the conserved F or W. D genes are given only for firm matches.

j_call: TRBJ2-5
v_call: TRBV25-1
d_call: TRBD2
cdr3_aa: CASSEGRTSGQTQYF

j_call: TRBJ2-1
v_call: TRBV12-3/TRBV12-4
d_call: .
cdr3_aa: CASSQDNEQFF

j_call: TRBJ1-2
v_call: TRBV25-1
d_call: .
cdr3_aa: CASSDFSLYGYTF

j_call: TRBJ2-7
v_call: TRBV18
d_call: TRBD1
cdr3_aa: CASSPGDRAPRMLYF

j_call: TRBJ2-5
v_call: TRBV9
d_call: TRBD2
cdr3_aa: CASSVGTSGTQYF

j_call: TRBJ2-3
v_call: TRBV27
d_call: .
cdr3_aa: CASSSSGRGRRTDTQYF

j_call: TRBJ1-2
v_call: TRBV30
d_call: .
cdr3_aa: CAWNNPGAGYTF

j_call: TRBJ1-1
v_call: TRBV3-1/TRBV3-2
d_call: .
cdr3_aa: CASSLRGNTEAFF

j_call: TRBJ2-5
v_call: TRBV19
d_call: TRBD2
cdr3_aa: CASSMTSGGSQETQYF

j_call: TRBJ1-1
v_call: TRBV11-3
d_call: TRBD1
cdr3_aa: CASSFFGTAFEAFF

j_call: TRBJ1-2
v_call: TRBV19
d_call: .
cdr3_aa: CASSAGQPANYGYTF

j_call: TRBJ1-4
v_call: TRBV5-1
d_call: TRBD1
cdr3_aa: CASSSGQGAEKLFF

j_call: TRBJ1-2
v_call: TRBV7-9
d_call: .
cdr3_aa: CASSLSRGVRAQWNYGYTF

j_call: TRBJ1-2
v_call: TRBV12-3/TRBV12-4
d_call: .
cdr3_aa: CASSRQAYGYTF

j_call: TRBJ1-1
v_call: TRBV7-2
d_call: .
cdr3_aa: CASSLDQGREAFF

j_call: TRBJ1-5
v_call: TRBV6-7
d_call: .
cdr3_aa: CAKRSPQHF

j_call: TRBJ2-7
v_call: TRBV10-2
d_call: TRBD1
cdr3_aa: CASSPGQGSHEQYF

j_call: TRBJ2-2
v_call: TRBV9
d_call: TRBD1
cdr3_aa: CASNPQGTGELFF

j_call: TRBJ2-7
v_call: TRBV10-3
d_call: TRBD2
cdr3_aa: CAIRENNGGVSYEQYF

j_call: TRBJ1-3
v_call: TRBV12-5
d_call: .
cdr3_aa: CASGHGNSGNTIYF

j_call: TRBJ2-3
v_call: TRBV19
d_call: .
cdr3_aa: CASNDPGHSRGTDTQYF

j_call: TRBJ2-5
v_call: TRBV7-9
d_call: .
cdr3_aa: CASSFGGETQYF

j_call: TRBJ2-4
v_call: TRBV24-1
d_call: TRBD2
cdr3_aa: CATSAGLAGFLTKNIQYF

j_call: TRBJ1-5
v_call: TRBV5-6
d_call: .
cdr3_aa: CASSSGVVEPGSNQPQHF

j_call: TRBJ1-1
v_call: TRBV28
d_call: .
cdr3_aa: CASTIEQASDTEAFF

j_call: TRBJ2-3
v_call: TRBV2
d_call: .
cdr3_aa: CASTLYFRTDTQYF

j_call: TRBJ2-6
v_call: TRBV5-4
d_call: .
cdr3_aa: CASSLMGSSGANVLTF

j_call: TRBJ2-5
v_call: TRBV29-1
d_call: TRBD1
cdr3_aa: CSVLGTGGIETQYF

j_call: TRBJ2-1
v_call: TRBV2
d_call: .
cdr3_aa: CASDRSGEYNEQFF

j_call: TRBJ1-5
v_call: TRBV27
d_call: .
cdr3_aa: CASSLGQSNQPQHF

j_call: TRBJ2-5
v_call: TRBV29-1
d_call: TRBD2
cdr3_aa: CSVEGGWLAGIQETQYF

j_call: TRBJ1-1
v_call: TRBV10-3
d_call: TRBD1
cdr3_aa: CAIQDGDRETEAFF

j_call: TRBJ1-1
v_call: TRBV6-5
d_call: .
cdr3_aa: CASSYGRRNTEAFF

j_call: TRBJ1-6
v_call: TRBV14
d_call: TRBD1
cdr3_aa: CASGTGINSPLHF

j_call: TRBJ2-3
v_call: TRBV5-4
d_call: TRBD1
cdr3_aa: CASSYGQGRRDTQYF

j_call: TRBJ1-2
v_call: TRBV28
d_call: .
cdr3_aa: CASSFEQNYGYTF

j_call: TRBJ1-1
v_call: TRBV6-5
d_call: .
cdr3_aa: CASSYSTREGTEAFF

j_call: TRBJ1-1
v_call: TRBV18
d_call: .
cdr3_aa: CASSPMGGYTEAFF

j_call: TRBJ1-2
v_call: TRBV19
d_call: TRBD1
cdr3_aa: CASTDRGYYGYTF

j_call: TRBJ2-1
v_call: TRBV7-2
d_call: TRBD2
cdr3_aa: CASSFKSGGYNEQFF

j_call: TRBJ2-5
v_call: TRBV5-4
d_call: TRBD1
cdr3_aa: CASSLTGQGQETQYF

j_call: TRBJ2-5
v_call: TRBV9
d_call: TRBD1
cdr3_aa: CASSRQGAQETQYF

j_call: TRBJ1-2
v_call: TRBV20-1
d_call: TRBD1
cdr3_aa: CSASRDRGDNYGYTF

j_call: TRBJ1-2
v_call: TRBV19
d_call: .
cdr3_aa: CASRTDGDYGYTF

j_call: TRBJ2-1
v_call: TRBV9
d_call: TRBD2
cdr3_aa: CASSEGLAGYNEQFF

j_call: TRBJ2-6
v_call: TRBV18
d_call: TRBD1
cdr3_aa: CASSPRQGTSSGANVLTF

j_call: TRBJ2-7
v_call: TRBV6-2/TRBV6-3
d_call: TRBD2
cdr3_aa: CASSPQGRASDEQYF

j_call: TRBJ1-1
v_call: TRBV7-6
d_call: TRBD1
cdr3_aa: CASSPSDRELFEAFF

j_call: TRBJ1-2
v_call: TRBV7-9
d_call: TRBD1
cdr3_aa: CASSVGTGYYGYTF

j_call: TRBJ2-1
v_call: TRBV7-3
d_call: TRBD2
cdr3_aa: CASSPGLAGGHEQFF

j_call: TRBJ2-5
v_call: TRBV7-9
d_call: .
cdr3_aa: CASSPQGEETQYF